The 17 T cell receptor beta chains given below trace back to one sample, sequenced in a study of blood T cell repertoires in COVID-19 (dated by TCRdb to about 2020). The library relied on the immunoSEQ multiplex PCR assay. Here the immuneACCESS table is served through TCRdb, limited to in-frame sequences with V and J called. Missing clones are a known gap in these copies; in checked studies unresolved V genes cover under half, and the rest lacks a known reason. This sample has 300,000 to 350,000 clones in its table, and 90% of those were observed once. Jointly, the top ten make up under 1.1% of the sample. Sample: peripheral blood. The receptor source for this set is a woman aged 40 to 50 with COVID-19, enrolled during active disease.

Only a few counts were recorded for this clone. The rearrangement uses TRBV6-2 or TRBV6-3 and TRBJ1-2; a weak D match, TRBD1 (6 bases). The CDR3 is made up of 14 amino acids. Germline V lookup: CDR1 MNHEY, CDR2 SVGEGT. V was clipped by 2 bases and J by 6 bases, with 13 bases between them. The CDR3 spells CASSYPTGSHGYTF. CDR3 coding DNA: TGTGCCAGCAGTTACCCAACAGGGAGTCATGGCTACACCTTC.

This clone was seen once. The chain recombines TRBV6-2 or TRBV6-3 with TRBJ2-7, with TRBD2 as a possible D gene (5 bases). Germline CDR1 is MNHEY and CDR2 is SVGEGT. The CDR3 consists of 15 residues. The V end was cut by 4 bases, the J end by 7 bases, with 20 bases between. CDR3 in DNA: TGTGCCAGCAGTTGGAGTTTTGGCCCCGGGGTGGAGCAGTACTTC. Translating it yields CASSWSFGPGVEQYF.

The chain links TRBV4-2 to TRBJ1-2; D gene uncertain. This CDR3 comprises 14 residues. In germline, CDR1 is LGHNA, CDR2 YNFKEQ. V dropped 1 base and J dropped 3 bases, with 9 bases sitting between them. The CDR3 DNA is TGTGCCAGCAGCCAAGCCAGTCAGGACTATGGCTACACCTTC. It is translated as CASSQASQDYGYTF.

DNA of the CDR3: TGTGCCAGCAGTTTCGCAGGAGAGACCCAGTACTTC. Its translation is CASSFAGETQYF. The gene calls are TRBV28 and TRBJ2-5; D is unclear. Germline V gives CDR1 MDHEN, CDR2 SYDVKM. The V and J ends lost 3 bases and 4 bases respectively, with 6 bases between them. The CDR3 covers 12 residues.

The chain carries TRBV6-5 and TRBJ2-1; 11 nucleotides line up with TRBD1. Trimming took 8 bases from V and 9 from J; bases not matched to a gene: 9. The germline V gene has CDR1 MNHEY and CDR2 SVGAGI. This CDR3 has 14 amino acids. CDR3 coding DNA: TGTGCCAGCGCTCTCGGGACAGGGGGGGCTGAGCAGTTCTTC. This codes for CASALGTGGAEQFF.

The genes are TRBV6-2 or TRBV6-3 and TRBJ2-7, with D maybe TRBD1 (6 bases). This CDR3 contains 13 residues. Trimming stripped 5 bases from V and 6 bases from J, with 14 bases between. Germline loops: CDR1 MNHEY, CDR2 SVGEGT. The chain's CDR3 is CASSPDGQFEQYF. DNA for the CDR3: TGTGCCAGCAGTCCGGATGGACAGTTCGAGCAGTACTTC.

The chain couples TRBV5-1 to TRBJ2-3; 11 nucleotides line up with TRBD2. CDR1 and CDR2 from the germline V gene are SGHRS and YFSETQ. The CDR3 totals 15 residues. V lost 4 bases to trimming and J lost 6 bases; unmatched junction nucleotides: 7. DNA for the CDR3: TGCGCCAGCAGCGCCGGGACTAGCGGTCTTGATACGCAGTATTTT. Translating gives CASSAGTSGLDTQYF.

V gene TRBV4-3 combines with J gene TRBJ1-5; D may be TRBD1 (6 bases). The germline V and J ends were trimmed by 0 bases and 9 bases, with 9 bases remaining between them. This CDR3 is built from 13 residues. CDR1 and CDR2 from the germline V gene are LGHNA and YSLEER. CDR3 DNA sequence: TGCGCCAGCAGCCAAGAAAGGGGGATGCCCCAGCATTTT. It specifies CASSQERGMPQHF.

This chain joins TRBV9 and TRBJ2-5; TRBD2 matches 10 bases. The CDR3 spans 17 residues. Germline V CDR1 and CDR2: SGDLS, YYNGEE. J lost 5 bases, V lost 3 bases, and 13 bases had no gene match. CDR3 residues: CASSEGSGGPPGETQYF. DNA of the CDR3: TGTGCCAGCAGCGAGGGTAGCGGGGGGCCCCCCGGGGAGACCCAGTACTTC.

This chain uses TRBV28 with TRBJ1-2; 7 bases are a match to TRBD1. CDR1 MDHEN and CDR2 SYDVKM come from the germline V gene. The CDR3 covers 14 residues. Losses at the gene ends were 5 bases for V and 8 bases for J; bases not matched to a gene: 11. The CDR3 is CASSGGQFHGGYTF. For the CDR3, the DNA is TGTGCCAGCAGTGGGGGACAGTTTCACGGCGGCTACACCTTC.

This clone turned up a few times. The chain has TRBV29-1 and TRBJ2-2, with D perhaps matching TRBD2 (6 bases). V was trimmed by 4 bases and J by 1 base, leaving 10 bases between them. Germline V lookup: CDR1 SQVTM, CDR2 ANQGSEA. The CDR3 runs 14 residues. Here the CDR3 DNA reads TGCAGCGTTGTAGGGACTCAGAACACCGGGGAGCTGTTTTTT. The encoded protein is CSVVGTQNTGELFF.

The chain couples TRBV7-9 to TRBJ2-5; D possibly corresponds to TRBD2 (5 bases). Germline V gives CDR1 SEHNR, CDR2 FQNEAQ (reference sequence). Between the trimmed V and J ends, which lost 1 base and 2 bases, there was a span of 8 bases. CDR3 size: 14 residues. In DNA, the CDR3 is TGTGCCAGCAGCTTAGGAGGGATTCAAGAGACCCAGTACTTC. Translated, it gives CASSLGGIQETQYF.

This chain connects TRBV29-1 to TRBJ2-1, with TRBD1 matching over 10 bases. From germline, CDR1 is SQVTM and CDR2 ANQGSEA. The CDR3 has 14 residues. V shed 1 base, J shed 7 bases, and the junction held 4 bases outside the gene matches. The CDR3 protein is CSVEGGTGVNEQFF. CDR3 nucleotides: TGCAGCGTTGAAGGCGGGACAGGGGTGAATGAGCAGTTCTTC.

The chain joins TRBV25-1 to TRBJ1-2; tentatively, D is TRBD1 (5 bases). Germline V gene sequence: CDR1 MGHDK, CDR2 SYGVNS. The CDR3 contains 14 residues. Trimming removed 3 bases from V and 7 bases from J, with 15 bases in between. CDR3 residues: CASSEVGRSGGYTF. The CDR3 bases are TGTGCCAGCAGTGAGGTGGGGCGTTCGGGTGGCTACACCTTC.

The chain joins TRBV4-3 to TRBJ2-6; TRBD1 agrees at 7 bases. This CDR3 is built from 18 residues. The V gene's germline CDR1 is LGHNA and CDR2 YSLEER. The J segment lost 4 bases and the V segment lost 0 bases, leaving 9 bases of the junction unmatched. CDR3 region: CASSQEVPRGLGANVLTF. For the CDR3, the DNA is TGCGCCAGCAGCCAAGAGGTACCGAGGGGGCTGGGGGCCAACGTCCTGACTTTC.

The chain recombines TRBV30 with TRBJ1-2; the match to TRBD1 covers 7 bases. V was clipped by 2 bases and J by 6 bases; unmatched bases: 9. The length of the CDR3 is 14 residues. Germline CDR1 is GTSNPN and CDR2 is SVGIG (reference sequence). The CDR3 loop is CAWSFIQGRDGYTF. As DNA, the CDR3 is TGTGCCTGGAGTTTTATACAGGGGCGGGATGGCTACACCTTC.

The CDR3 spells CASSRTGGSYEQYF. Here the CDR3 DNA reads TGTGCCAGCAGCCGGACAGGGGGGTCCTACGAGCAGTACTTC. The V gene is TRBV27, the J gene TRBJ2-7; 10 bases align to TRBD1. From germline, CDR1 is MNHEY and CDR2 SMNVEV (reference sequence). The CDR3 is 14 residues long. The V segment lost 6 bases and the J segment 1 base; nucleotides outside the gene matches: 3.